This T cell receptor beta chain was obtained from a study of vaccination effects on CD4 cells after COVID-19 (dated by TCRdb to about 2022). Regarding the study in general: In the ViraFEST assay, PBMC were stimulated with viral peptide pools, and TCR sequencing was then used to find antigen-specific CD4+ T cell clonotypes based on their expansion. Participants received two doses of either the BNT162b2 or the mRNA-1273 mRNA SARS-CoV-2 vaccine. In two convalescent patients, pre-vaccine samples were collected 16 days and one week ahead of the first dose, 142 and 148 days after COVID-19 diagnosis. Some 2 million PBMC per well were cultured with approximately 10 ug/ml peptides in IMDM containing roughly 5% human AB serum, approximately 10 IU/ml IL-2 and gentamicin. Altogether, roughly 10 COVID-19 convalescent patients and several SARS-CoV-2-naive healthy vaccine recipients made up the full study. The Oncomine TCR Beta short-read assay on an Illumina iSeq 100 was used to sequence cultures from other donors in the study. SARS-CoV-2 spike-specific CD4+ TCR repertoires were compared before and after mRNA vaccination in COVID-19 convalescent patients and in infection-naive vaccine recipients.

Overall results and qualifications from the work: Clones induced by infection and clones induced by vaccination both contracted markedly at late timepoints after vaccination, which fits with T cell responses waning over time. The study was limited by a small number of convalescent patients, and early post-infection timepoints were lacking. In convalescent patients, the post-vaccine spike-reactive repertoire consisted mainly of new vaccine-induced clones, largely distinct from infection-induced clones.

Library preparation employed the immunoSEQ multiplex PCR assay. DNA from the CD4+ T cells that had been cultured and isolated underwent TCR beta CDR3 sequencing. As for how the authors treated the data: Non-productive TCR sequences were discarded, and reads were trimmed to the CDR3 region, with only CDR3s of 7 or more amino acids retained. Antigen-specific clonotypes were identified with the MANAFEST web app by comparing expansion in peptide wells against reference cultures. For clones to be considered positive, expansion at FDR<0.05 versus reference and all other wells, an odds ratio above 5, and a frequency above 0.1% in two replicate wells were required. Clonotypes significantly expanded in SARS-CoV-2 spike wells and in at least one common cold coronavirus spike condition were defined as cross-reactive. CDR3 similarity was assessed by Levenshtein distance using the stringdist R package, and unrooted trees were constructed with ape in R 3.6.1. Imported from immuneACCESS, the table was reduced by TCRdb to in-frame sequences with V and J called. These copies leave out some clones; in studies compared against another copy, an unresolved V gene accounts for under half, and the cause of the remainder is not known. Clonal size and the V and J genes are those of that table, whereas D and trimming came from the DNA. Counted in this sample were tens of thousands of clones; under 85% of them appeared once. In total, the top ten clones hold around 21% of the sample.

A remark on this clone: The specificity of this receptor is unknown. No much larger clone exists at a distance of one base, and base qualities are not known.

After around 10 days of culture, CD4+ T cells were isolated with the EasySep CD4+ T cell isolation kit. PCR-confirmed SARS-CoV-2 infection had occurred in convalescent patients between March and December 2020, before the Alpha, Beta and Delta variants emerged in the United States. Half of the culture medium was replaced with fresh IL-2-containing medium on days 3 and 7. Unless noted otherwise, every peptide stimulation condition was cultured in triplicate wells. PBMC were separated from whole blood using Ficoll-Paque Plus gradient centrifugation and were then either cryopreserved at -140C or used fresh. Genomic DNA was extracted from cultured CD4+ T cells with the QIAamp micro DNA kit. The CDR3, from cysteine to phenylalanine, totals 11 residues. Solely the CDR3 DNA is kept, with 33 bases framed from the first base. According to the germline V gene, CDR1 reads KGHDR and CDR2 reads SFDVKD. Trimming accounts for 9 bases at V and 5 bases at J, while the number of junction bases matched to no gene is 2.

The source is a human donor who had a prior SARS-CoV-2 infection. The sample in question was CD4+ T cells from PBMCs cultured without peptide, obtained before COVID-19 vaccination. In this chain, TRBV24-1 is recombined with TRBJ2-5, with 7 bases in between that match TRBD2. The DNA sequence is TGTGCCACCGGGGAGGGGGAGACCCAGTACTTC. It translates to CATGEGETQYF.